A single sample is the source of the 18 T cell receptor beta chains below, sequenced in a study of cytomegalovirus exposure and HLA in healthy donors. This PCR relied on a set of 60 Vbeta primers and 13 Jbeta primers. Sequenced by immunoSEQ multiplex PCR; TCRdb stores in-frame clones only, minus some. Of about 130,000 clones in the sample, over 75% are singletons; the top ten hold approximately 4.3%. The sample comprised PBMCs. The source of these receptors is a man younger than 40 in good health.

This chain joins TRBV4-2 and TRBJ1-5, with D possibly TRBD1 on 5 matching bases. Trimming left V 0 bases short and J 4 bases short, with 25 bases between. The germline CDR1 and CDR2 sequences are LGHNA and YNFKEQ. This CDR3 is 20 amino acids long. DNA for the CDR3: TGTGCCAGCAGCCAAGATCGGGACTCAACCATAAATCCGGCAAATCAGCCCCAGCATTTT. This codes for CASSQDRDSTINPANQPQHF.

The chain couples TRBV11-3 to TRBJ2-2; 9 bases line up with TRBD2. The CDR3 has 16 amino acids. J gave up 5 bases and V 5 bases, and 9 bases lay outside the gene matches. CDR1 and CDR2 (germline): SGHNT, YENEEA. The CDR3 protein is CASSRGAGGDTGELFF. The CDR3 DNA sequence: TGTGCCAGCAGCCGTGGAGCGGGAGGAGATACCGGGGAGCTGTTTTTT.

V gene TRBV5-1 combines with J gene TRBJ1-5; TRBD1 matches 9 bases. CDR3 length: 18 amino acids. V trimming: 0 bases; J trimming: 0 bases; junction bases outside the gene matches: 7. The V gene's germline CDR1 is SGHRS and CDR2 YFSETQ. CDR3 sequence reads: CASSLANKTGGSNQPQHF. The CDR3 coding sequence is TGCGCCAGCAGCTTGGCCAATAAGACAGGGGGTAGCAATCAGCCCCAGCATTTT.

J is TRBJ2-1 and V is TRBV27, with D perhaps matching TRBD2 (6 bases). Germline loops: CDR1 MNHEY, CDR2 SMNVEV (reference sequence). V lost 4 bases to trimming and J lost 9 bases, with 19 bases between them. This CDR3 has 15 residues. The CDR3 coding sequence is TGTGCCAGCAGTTCCGGGACTTTAATGGTAGCTGAGCAGTTCTTC. Translation: CASSSGTLMVAEQFF.

This clone was observed once. The chain is built from TRBV13 and TRBJ2-7; D is uncertain. Germline CDR1 PRHDT, CDR2 FYEKMQ (reference sequence). This CDR3 region has 12 residues. Trimming took off 5 bases at V and 2 bases at J, with 7 bases between the two ends. The CDR3 sequence is CASSPRPYEQYF. CDR3 bases: TGTGCCAGCAGCCCTCGTCCCTACGAGCAGTACTTC.

The chain has TRBV2 and TRBJ2-3; perhaps TRBD1 as D (5 bases). The CDR3 covers 12 residues. The ends were cut back, 6 bases at V and 2 bases at J, with 6 bases in the middle. Germline V gene sequence: CDR1 SNHLY, CDR2 FYNNEI. The CDR3 is CASRTDTDTQYF. CDR3 coding DNA: TGTGCCAGCAGGACAGACACAGATACGCAGTATTTT.

The J gene is TRBJ2-7, the V gene TRBV2; the match to TRBD1 covers 7 bases. The germline V gene encodes CDR1 SNHLY and CDR2 FYNNEI. This CDR3 is built from 13 residues. J was trimmed by 3 bases and V by 4 bases; bases with no gene match: 3. The CDR3 loop reads CASSVTGVYEQYF. In DNA, the CDR3 is TGTGCCAGCAGTGTAACAGGGGTCTACGAGCAGTACTTC.

This rearrangement joins TRBV7-2 to TRBJ2-7; 8 nucleotides align to TRBD2. From germline, CDR1 is SGHTA and CDR2 FQGNSA. J lost 6 bases, V lost 1 base, and 5 bases had no gene match. The CDR3 spans 14 residues. The CDR3 loop reads CASSLVSGGPEQYF. For the CDR3, the DNA is TGTGCCAGCAGCTTAGTATCGGGAGGGCCCGAGCAGTACTTC.

The gene calls are TRBV5-8 and TRBJ2-1; 8 positions match TRBD2. V shed 0 bases, J shed 6 bases, and the junction held 5 bases outside the gene matches. Germline V gene sequence: CDR1 SGHTS, CDR2 YDEGEE. This CDR3 is built from 15 residues. The CDR3 protein is CASSLGTSFGNEQFF. In DNA form, the CDR3 reads TGTGCCAGCAGCTTGGGGACTAGCTTCGGCAATGAGCAGTTCTTC.

The V gene is TRBV4-3, the J gene TRBJ2-1, with unresolved D. V gave up 1 base and J gave up 4 bases, with 14 bases separating them. The CDR3 has 16 amino acids. Germline-derived CDR1 and CDR2 are LGHNA and YSLEER. CDR3 sequence: CASSQGPVGTYNEQFF. CDR3 DNA: TGCGCCAGCAGCCAAGGTCCAGTGGGCACATACAATGAGCAGTTCTTC.

The chain couples TRBV10-3 to TRBJ2-5; perhaps TRBD2 as D (7 bases). CDR3 length equals 14 residues. The germline gives CDR1 ENHRY, CDR2 SYGVKD. V was pared by 5 bases and J by 9 bases, with 19 bases between. CDR3 in DNA: TGTGCCATCAGTACTGAAGGGGGAGGGCGGGCCCAGTACTTC. Encoded protein: CAISTEGGGRAQYF.

V gene TRBV4-3 combines with J gene TRBJ2-2; weak D call: TRBD1 (6 bases). V was pared by 1 base and J by 4 bases, with 10 bases between. CDR1 is LGHNA and CDR2 is YSLEER in the germline V gene. This CDR3 has 15 residues. CDR3 coding DNA: TGCGCCAGCAGCCAAGCAGGGGCCCGCACCGGGGAGCTGTTTTTT. It is translated as CASSQAGARTGELFF.

The chain links TRBV13 to TRBJ2-3, with 9 bases identical to TRBD2. CDR3 size: 21 residues. V lost 5 bases, J lost 0 bases, and 21 bases stayed unmatched. Germline-derived CDR1 and CDR2 are PRHDT and FYEKMQ (reference sequence). This CDR3 reads CASSPLPRGPGTSSSTDTQYF. CDR3 in DNA: TGTGCCAGCAGCCCCCTCCCAAGGGGCCCGGGGACTAGCAGCAGCACAGATACGCAGTATTTT. Full variable domain (remainder filled in from reference TRBV13 and TRBJ2-3): AAGVIQSPRHLIKEKRETATLKCYPIPRHDTVYWYQQGPGQDPQFLISFYEKMQSDKGSIPDRFSAQQFSDYHSELNMSSLELGDSALYFCASSPLPRGPGTSSSTDTQYFGPGTRLTVL.

J is TRBJ2-3 and V is TRBV18, with D maybe TRBD1 (6 bases). V lost 0 bases and J lost 0, with 13 bases in between. The CDR3 extends over 17 amino acids. The germline V gene encodes CDR1 KGHSH and CDR2 LQKENI. In nucleotides, the CDR3 is TGTGCCAGCTCACCACCGAGGGGGAGACAGAGCACAGATACGCAGTATTTT. Its protein is CASSPPRGRQSTDTQYF. Drawing the rest from reference TRBV18 and TRBJ2-3, the complete variable domain is NAGVMQNPRHLVRRRGQEARLRCSPMKGHSHVYWYRQLPEEGLKFMVYLQKENIIDESGMPKERFSAEFPKEGPSILRIQQVVRGDSAAYFCASSPPRGRQSTDTQYFGPGTRLTVL.

In DNA, the CDR3 is TGTGCCAGCAGCACGGACAGGGGGGGAAATCAGCCCCAGCATTTT. The encoded protein is CASSTDRGGNQPQHF. The rearrangement links TRBV6-5 to TRBJ1-5; 10 bases align to TRBD1. The CDR3 contains 15 residues. The V gene's germline CDR1 is MNHEY and CDR2 SVGAGI. V shed 6 bases, J shed 4 bases, and the junction held 6 bases outside the gene matches.

The genes are TRBV14 and TRBJ1-5; weak D call: TRBD1 (5 bases). V was pared by 10 bases and J by 1 base, with 17 bases between. Germline-derived CDR1 and CDR2 are SGHDN and FVKESK. The CDR3 extends over 15 amino acids. CDR3 DNA: TGTGCCATCGACCTTGGGGGGGGGAGCAATCAGCCCCAGCATTTT. Protein: CAIDLGGGSNQPQHF.

The rearrangement uses TRBV29-1 and TRBJ1-1, with 7 bases that match TRBD1. The CDR3 contains 13 residues. J lost 2 bases, V lost 5 bases, and 5 bases had no gene match. CDR1 and CDR2 (germline): SQVTM, ANQGSEA. The CDR3 sequence: CSVSTGLNTEAFF. The DNA of the CDR3 is TGCAGCGTTTCGACAGGGTTAAACACTGAAGCTTTCTTT.

The V and J genes are TRBV27 and TRBJ2-3; D is unresolved. The CDR3 is made up of 14 amino acids. Trimming took 3 bases from V and 0 from J, leaving 7 bases between them. Germline loops: CDR1 MNHEY, CDR2 SMNVEV (reference sequence). CDR3 region: CASSFEWSTDTQYF. The DNA for the CDR3 is TGTGCCAGCAGTTTTGAGTGGAGCACAGATACGCAGTATTTT.